The 19 T cell receptor beta chains reported below all come from one sample, sequenced in a study of response to subunit inactivated influenza vaccine. TCRdb reprocessed the RT-PCR reads with MiXCR, giving one entry per CDR3 protein. The table includes fewer than 550,000 distinct CDR3 sequences, approximately 24% detected once. This material consisted of CD4+ T cells sorted from PBMCs, taken 5 days after vaccination. The receptors were sampled from a man between 45 and 60 years old who received an inactivated influenza vaccine.

The rearrangement joins TRBV10-1 to TRBJ2-3; no clear D. The CDR3 totals 13 residues. V shed 0 bases and J shed 6 bases, with 7 bases lying between them. CDR1 WNHNN and CDR2 SYGVQD come from the germline V gene (reference sequence). Here the CDR3 DNA reads TGCGCCAGCAGTGAGTCTCTCGTGGATACGCAGTATTTT. It codes for CASSESLVDTQYF.

This clonotype was observed a handful of times. The rearrangement joins TRBV4-1 to TRBJ2-1, with 10 positions matching TRBD2. Germline values: CDR1 MGHRA, CDR2 YSYEKL. The CDR3 is made up of 15 amino acids. Trimming removed 4 bases from V and 7 bases from J; junction bases left unmatched: 7. CDR3 protein: CASSRERGGGNEQFF. CDR3 DNA: TGCGCCAGCAGCCGGGAGCGGGGGGGCGGGAATGAGCAGTTCTTC.

This clonotype has only a few counts. V gene TRBV12-3 or TRBV12-4 combines with J gene TRBJ1-2, with 9 positions matching TRBD1. The CDR3 has 15 residues. V trimming: 5 bases; J trimming: 4 bases; junction bases outside the gene matches: 8. CDR3 protein: CASSITGGAGYGYTF. The CDR3 DNA is TGTGCCAGCAGTATAACAGGGGGCGCTGGCTATGGCTACACCTTC.

This clonotype has a handful of counts. This sequence joins TRBV3-1 and TRBJ2-7, with 7 bases aligning to TRBD1. CDR3 size: 16 residues. With 4 bases clipped from V and 3 bases from J, the junction kept 12 bases outside the gene matches. The germline V gene encodes CDR1 LGHDT and CDR2 YNNKEL (reference sequence). The CDR3, as DNA: TGTGCCAGCAGCCTTCGCGGCGTCCCAGGGGGCTACGAGCAGTACTTC. Encoded protein: CASSLRGVPGGYEQYF.

The chain links TRBV2 to TRBJ2-4; TRBD2 is a possible D gene (6 bases). CDR1 and CDR2 (germline): SNHLY, FYNNEI. The germline V and J ends were trimmed by 3 bases and 5 bases, with 17 bases remaining between them. The CDR3 consists of 16 residues. The CDR3 spells CASSELRAGSQNIQYF. CDR3 coding DNA: TGTGCCAGCAGTGAGCTGCGGGCGGGGAGCCAAAACATTCAGTACTTC. Full variable domain (missing parts from reference TRBV2 and TRBJ2-4): EPEVTQTPSHQVTQMGQEVILRCVPISNHLYFYWYRQILGQKVEFLVSFYNNEISEKSEIFDDQFSVERPDGSNFTLKIRSTKLEDSAMYFCASSELRAGSQNIQYFGAGTRLSVL.

This clonotype was observed a few times. V gene TRBV5-1 combines with J gene TRBJ2-3, with a possible D match to TRBD1 (5 bases). The germline V and J ends were trimmed by 0 bases and 4 bases, with 9 bases remaining between them. CDR1 and CDR2 from the germline V gene are SGHRS and YFSETQ. The CDR3 is 14 residues long. CDR3 sequence: CASSLDRFPDTQYF. The CDR3 nucleotides are TGCGCCAGCAGCTTGGACAGGTTCCCAGATACGCAGTATTTT. Drawing the rest from reference TRBV5-1 and TRBJ2-3, the complete variable domain is KAGVTQTPRYLIKTRGQQVTLSCSPISGHRSVSWYQQTPGQGLQFLFEYFSETQRNKGNFPGRFSGRQFSNSRSEMNVSTLELGDSALYLCASSLDRFPDTQYFGPGTRLTVL.

This clonotype was observed a few times. This rearrangement joins TRBV18 to TRBJ2-5, with 7 bases identical to TRBD2. This CDR3 region has 15 residues. The V gene end was trimmed by 0 bases and the J gene end by 5 bases; junction bases not matched to a gene: 6. CDR1 and CDR2 from the germline V gene are KGHSH and LQKENI. CDR3 sequence: CASSPPLAAGETQYF. Written as DNA, the CDR3 is TGTGCCAGCTCACCACCGCTGGCAGCGGGGGAGACCCAGTACTTC.

This clonotype was counted ten times or more. The gene calls are TRBV7-2 and TRBJ2-3, with 13 bases identical to TRBD2. CDR1 SGHTA and CDR2 FQGNSA come from the germline V gene. The J segment lost 11 bases and the V segment lost 0 bases, leaving 11 bases of the junction unmatched. This CDR3 is 17 amino acids long. CDR3 nucleotide sequence: TGTGCCAGCAGCTTAGCCGGACTAGCGGGGGACGGCCGTGGGCAGTATTTT. Encoded protein: CASSLAGLAGDGRGQYF.

This clonotype has a handful of counts. The V gene is TRBV4-3, the J gene TRBJ2-1; D call uncertain. This CDR3 region has 13 residues. Trimming took off 1 base at V and 8 bases at J, with 9 bases between the two ends. Germline V gene data show CDR1 as LGHNA and CDR2 as YSLEER. This CDR3 reads CASSQVGGYEQFF. DNA for the CDR3: TGCGCCAGCAGCCAAGTAGGTGGCTATGAGCAGTTCTTC.

The J gene is TRBJ2-7, the V gene TRBV29-1; 11 nucleotides line up with TRBD2. Germline V CDR1 and CDR2: SQVTM, ANQGSEA. The CDR3 loop spans 15 amino acids. The junction had 9 bases not matched to a gene; V was cut back by 4 bases and J by 4 bases. Here the CDR3 reads CSVAGTSGTLYEQYF. The DNA for the CDR3 is TGCAGCGTTGCCGGGACTAGCGGAACCCTATACGAGCAGTACTTC.

This clonotype came up once. The CDR3 here is CASSLDDRVGNIQYF. The CDR3 DNA reads as TGTGCCAGCAGCTTAGACGACAGGGTTGGAAACATTCAGTACTTC. This chain links TRBV7-2 with TRBJ2-4; 7 bases map to TRBD1. Germline trimming cut 1 base from V and 6 bases from J; bases unmatched to any gene: 6. Germline CDR1 reads SGHTA; CDR2 reads FQGNSA. The CDR3 is 15 amino acids.

This clonotype appeared a few times. For the CDR3, the DNA is TGTGCCAGCAGTTTACGGATCACTGAAGCTTTCTTT. This codes for CASSLRITEAFF. The chain has TRBV11-2 and TRBJ1-1; D is unresolved. The CDR3 totals 12 residues. V lost 6 bases and J lost 4, with 9 bases in between. Looked up from germline, CDR1 is SGHAT and CDR2 is FQNNGV.

This chain connects TRBV20-1 to TRBJ2-3; 14 nucleotides align to TRBD2. V lost 0 bases, J lost 1 base, and 6 bases stayed unmatched. CDR1 and CDR2 (germline): DFQATT, SNEGSKA (reference sequence). The CDR3 has 18 residues. The CDR3: CSARDLPGLAGGTDTQYF. The CDR3, as DNA: TGCAGTGCTAGAGATCTGCCGGGACTAGCGGGAGGCACAGATACGCAGTATTTT.

This clonotype was counted many times. The chain employs TRBV12-3 or TRBV12-4 and TRBJ2-3; D is perhaps TRBD2 (7 bases). V was cut by 2 bases and J by 6 bases, with 15 bases left in between. The CDR3 is made up of 15 amino acids. CDR3 DNA sequence: TGTGCCAGCAGTTTAACGGCGGGGGCCAAGGATACGCAGTATTTT. It is translated as CASSLTAGAKDTQYF.

This clonotype was seen only a few times. CDR3 loop: CASSSNRPSYEQYF. As DNA, the CDR3 is TGTGCCAGCAGCTCAAACCGCCCCTCCTACGAGCAGTACTTC. The rearrangement links TRBV7-2 to TRBJ2-7, with D hard to call. Germline CDR1 reads SGHTA; CDR2 reads FQGNSA. The CDR3 totals 14 residues. The V end was cut by 4 bases, the J end by 0 bases, with 10 bases between.

Only a few counts were recorded for this clonotype. The rearrangement links TRBV5-5 to TRBJ1-6; D is unclear. CDR1 and CDR2 (germline): SGHKS, YYEKEE (reference sequence). Trimming took off 0 bases at V and 7 bases at J, with 11 bases between the two ends. CDR3 size: 15 residues. CDR3 bases: TGTGCCAGCAGCTTGGCCCTTCAGGTGAATTCACCCCTCCACTTT. Translated, it gives CASSLALQVNSPLHF.

V and J are TRBV10-3 and TRBJ1-1; D not resolved. The ends were cut back, 0 bases at V and 2 bases at J, with 7 bases in the middle. The germline V gene has CDR1 ENHRY and CDR2 SYGVKD. The CDR3 runs to 14 residues. CDR3 in amino acids: CAISESYSNTEAFF. The CDR3 region has the DNA TGTGCCATCAGTGAGTCGTACAGTAACACTGAAGCTTTCTTT.

The chain employs TRBV6-1 and TRBJ1-1, with TRBD1 matching over 7 bases. Germline V gives CDR1 MNHNS, CDR2 SASEGT. The length of the CDR3 is 13 residues. J was trimmed by 4 bases and V by 7 bases; bases with no gene match: 6. CDR3 region: CASNDREGTEAFF. DNA for the CDR3: TGTGCCAGCAACGACAGGGAAGGCACTGAAGCTTTCTTT.

The V and J genes are TRBV24-1 and TRBJ2-7; the D gene is possibly TRBD1 (6 bases). Germline CDR1 is KGHDR and CDR2 is SFDVKD. The CDR3 runs to 16 residues. V was clipped by 3 bases and J by 5 bases, with 19 bases between them. The CDR3 DNA sequence: TGTGCCACCAGTGATCCTTCGGGCAGGGGAGTAAACGAGCAGTACTTC. Amino acids: CATSDPSGRGVNEQYF.